This T cell receptor beta chain was sequenced in a study of blood T cell repertoires in COVID-19. Whole-study context: COVID-19 samples collected from the United States, Italy and Spain covered acute and convalescent phases. PBMCs, B-cell-depleted T cells, or T cells were the source of the cDNA or gDNA that made up the material.

Authors' processing steps: From reference gene primer amplification, estimates of nucleated cell counts were derived. Repertoires were generated with immunoSEQ multiplex PCR, while TCRdb's copy carries only in-frame clones and drops some. V, J and clone size were drawn from that table, and D and trimming were deduced from the DNA. This sample has around 250,000 clones; about 86% occur once, and the top ten carry approximately 4%. This clonotype originated in a young man with active or convalescent COVID-19. Input material: peripheral blood.

This chain's CDR3 is CASSPGTSGSIGTDTQYF. The CDR3 region has the DNA TGTGCCAGCAGTCCCGGGACTAGCGGGAGCATAGGGACAGATACGCAGTATTTT. J is TRBJ2-3 and V is TRBV6-6; 14 bases are a match to TRBD2. Germline CDR1 and CDR2: MNHNY and SVGAGI (reference sequence). After removal of 5 bases from V and 3 bases from J, the junction contained 10 bases not matched to a gene. This CDR3 is 18 amino acids long.